This TCR beta chain derives from a study of OX40 agonist ivuxolimab in advanced cancers. Study results and limitations: CD4+ T cells averaged fewer expanded clones than CD8+ T cells.

Note on this clone: What it recognizes is unknown.

Produced via immunoSEQ multiplex PCR; TCRdb's table is partial and in-frame only. The sample contains 75,000 to 100,000 clones, under 90% of which appear only once. The clonotype comes from an adult with an advanced solid tumor such as melanoma, head and neck, liver or kidney cancer. The material sequenced was CD4+ or CD8+ T cells sorted from blood, taken in a trial of the OX40 agonist ivuxolimab.

The CDR3 region has the DNA TGTGCCAGTAGTATAAGTCCAGCTGGCTACACCTTC. This gives the protein CASSISPAGYTF. The chain combines TRBV19 with TRBJ1-2; no reliable D call. The CDR3 contains 12 residues. Trimming pared 2 bases from V and 7 bases from J, leaving 8 bases between. Looked up from germline, CDR1 is LNHDA and CDR2 is SQIVND (reference sequence).